The 19 T cell receptor beta chains below come from one sample, sequenced in a study of CD8+ T cells in alopecia areata. Following RNA extraction, reverse transcription yielded cDNA that acted as the sequencing template. The data were produced by immunoSEQ multiplex PCR, yet TCRdb's version contains in-frame clones alone and is incomplete. The sample comprises just over 150,000 clones, 40% to 65% of which are singletons, and around 19% rests with the top ten. Sequences were derived from CD8+ T cells sorted from blood, sampled at week 0. All receptors come from a human donor with alopecia areata.

The genes are TRBV4-3 and TRBJ1-2; D is unresolved. Looked up from germline, CDR1 is LGHNA and CDR2 is YSLEER. The V gene lost 3 bases and the J gene lost 8 bases, with 16 bases spanning the gap. There are 14 residues in the CDR3. DNA of the CDR3: TGCGCCAGCAGCCAGGATCCCGGCGGTACGGGCTACACCTTC. Translation: CASSQDPGGTGYTF.

The V call is TRBV6-5, the J call TRBJ1-5; D call uncertain. Germline CDR1 MNHEY, CDR2 SVGAGI. The CDR3 loop spans 15 amino acids. The V gene lost 7 bases and the J gene lost 0 bases, with 13 bases spanning the gap. The CDR3 loop reads CASTPATYSNQPQHF. The DNA for the CDR3 is TGTGCCAGCACACCAGCCACCTATAGCAATCAGCCCCAGCATTTT.

V and J are TRBV29-1 and TRBJ2-5; D possibly corresponds to TRBD2 (6 bases). The ends were cut back, 0 bases at V and 4 bases at J, with 9 bases in the middle. The CDR3 consists of 13 residues. The germline V gene encodes CDR1 SQVTM and CDR2 ANQGSEA. In DNA, the CDR3 is TGCAGCGTTGAAGAGTGGGGAGGAGAGACCCAGTACTTC. This gives the protein CSVEEWGGETQYF.

The chain joins TRBV5-6 to TRBJ2-5; tentative D call: TRBD2 (6 bases). The germline V gene has CDR1 SGHDT and CDR2 YYEEEE. V was pared by 0 bases and J by 4 bases, with 7 bases between. This CDR3 comprises 13 residues. CDR3 loop: CASSLDGGETQYF. For the CDR3, the DNA is TGTGCCAGCAGCTTGGACGGGGGAGAGACCCAGTACTTC.

The CDR3 spells CASSLSQGLNTGELFF. The CDR3 bases are TGCGCCAGCAGCTTGTCACAGGGACTAAACACCGGGGAGCTGTTTTTT. V and J are TRBV5-1 and TRBJ2-2; weak D call: TRBD2 (7 bases). Trimming stripped 1 base from V and 2 bases from J, with 12 bases between. Per the germline V gene, CDR1 is SGHRS and CDR2 is YFSETQ. The CDR3 has 16 residues.

The V call is TRBV25-1, the J call TRBJ2-3, with D unresolved. V was shortened by 7 bases and J by 4 bases, with 9 bases between the two germline ends. Germline V gives CDR1 MGHDK, CDR2 SYGVNS. This CDR3 has 12 residues. CDR3 in DNA: TGTGCCAGCAAAGACGTTCCAGATACGCAGTATTTT. The encoded protein is CASKDVPDTQYF.

The CDR3 DNA sequence: TGTGCCAGCAGCTTAGGGGCCAACGTCCTGACTTTC. It codes for CASSLGANVLTF. The chain recombines TRBV5-6 with TRBJ2-6; no definite D call. Germline CDR1 reads SGHDT; CDR2 reads YYEEEE. V dropped 2 bases and J dropped 4 bases, with 1 base sitting between them. This CDR3 has 12 residues.

V is TRBV7-2 and J is TRBJ1-6; D unresolved. The CDR3 consists of 12 residues. Germline V gene data show CDR1 as SGHTA and CDR2 as FQGNSA. Trimming removed 9 bases at V and 9 bases at J, with 12 bases between. CDR3 nucleotide sequence: TGTGCCAGTTTAGATGCGGGTTCACCCCTCCACTTT. This codes for CASLDAGSPLHF.

Only a few counts were recorded for this clone. The V gene is TRBV9, the J gene TRBJ1-1; the match to TRBD1 covers 9 bases. This CDR3 is 15 amino acids long. From germline, CDR1 is SGDLS and CDR2 YYNGEE. V was clipped by 0 bases and J by 5 bases; unmatched bases: 5. CDR3 DNA sequence: TGTGCCAGCAGCGTAGCGAACAGGGGGCTAACTGAAGCTTTCTTT. Protein: CASSVANRGLTEAFF.

J is TRBJ1-1 and V is TRBV7-8, with a weak D call TRBD1 (5 bases). Trimming took off 3 bases at V and 5 bases at J, with 13 bases between the two ends. From germline, CDR1 is SGHVS and CDR2 FQNEAQ. This CDR3 has 14 residues. CDR3 protein: CASSLGDSQTEAFF. CDR3 sequence (DNA): TGTGCCAGCAGCTTGGGAGACAGTCAAACTGAAGCTTTCTTT. Drawing the rest from reference TRBV7-8 and TRBJ1-1, the complete variable domain is GAGVSQSPRYKVAKRGQDVALRCDPISGHVSLFWYQQALGQGPEFLTYFQNEAQLDKSGLPSDRFFAERPEGSVSTLKIQRTQQEDSAVYLCASSLGDSQTEAFFGQGTRLTVV.

This clone was counted only a few times. The chain couples TRBV4-3 to TRBJ1-2; unclear D gene. CDR1 is LGHNA, CDR2 YSLEER, per germline. V was pared by 0 bases and J by 1 base, with 12 bases between. The CDR3 totals 16 residues. CDR3 protein: CASSQDPHRDNYGYTF. For the CDR3, the DNA is TGCGCCAGCAGCCAAGATCCACATAGGGATAACTATGGCTACACCTTC.

V and J are TRBV7-2 and TRBJ2-7; the match to TRBD1 covers 8 bases. CDR3 length: 14 residues. Germline trimming cut 3 bases from V and 3 bases from J; bases unmatched to any gene: 4. Germline loops: CDR1 SGHTA, CDR2 FQGNSA. CDR3 DNA sequence: TGTGCCAGCAGCTTCGGGACAGGTGACTACGAGCAGTACTTC. This gives the protein CASSFGTGDYEQYF. Drawing the rest from reference TRBV7-2 and TRBJ2-7, the complete variable domain is GAGVSQSPSNKVTEKGKDVELRCDPISGHTALYWYRQSLGQGLEFLIYFQGNSAPDKSGLPSDRFSAERTGGSVSTLTIQRTQQEDSAVYLCASSFGTGDYEQYFGPGTRLTVT.

The V call is TRBV29-1, the J call TRBJ2-7; D remains unclear. Per the germline V gene, CDR1 is SQVTM and CDR2 is ANQGSEA. This CDR3 has 11 residues. Trimming took 2 bases from V and 5 from J, leaving 7 bases between them. The CDR3 loop is CSVEKGDEQYF. In DNA, the CDR3 is TGCAGCGTTGAAAAGGGCGACGAGCAGTACTTC.

The CDR3 spells CSLGPNEAFF. For the CDR3, the DNA is TGCAGCCTCGGGCCCAATGAAGCTTTCTTT. The V and J genes are TRBV29-1 and TRBJ1-1; D ambiguous. The germline V gene has CDR1 SQVTM and CDR2 ANQGSEA. CDR3 length: 10 residues. Trimming took 8 bases from V and 7 from J, leaving 11 bases between them.

This clone turned up a few times. The CDR3 sequence is CAWSGEGSYNSPLHF. CDR3 in DNA: TGTGCCTGGAGTGGGGAGGGTTCCTATAATTCACCCCTCCACTTT. The chain joins TRBV30 to TRBJ1-6; no definite D call. CDR1 is GTSNPN, CDR2 SVGIG, per germline (reference sequence). Trimming removed 1 base from V and 1 base from J, with 8 bases in between. The CDR3 totals 15 residues. The whole variable domain, remainder taken from reference TRBV30 and TRBJ1-6, is SQTIHQWPATLVQPVGSPLSLECTVEGTSNPNLYWYRQAAGRGLQLLFYSVGIGQISSEVPQNLSASRPQDRQFILSSKKLLLSDSGFYLCAWSGEGSYNSPLHFGNGTRLTVT.

CDR3 nucleotides: TGTGCCAGCAGCTTGGGCGGCGCGGGGGGGCACTACGAGCAGTACTTC. Protein: CASSLGGAGGHYEQYF. This rearrangement joins TRBV7-8 to TRBJ2-7, with 9 bases matching TRBD2. CDR1 is SGHVS, CDR2 FQNEAQ, per germline. This CDR3 spans 16 amino acids. J lost 3 bases, V lost 3 bases, and 9 bases had no gene match.

This clone was detected a few times. The chain links TRBV5-1 to TRBJ2-7; weak D call: TRBD1 (5 bases). Germline V gene lookup returns CDR1 SGHRS and CDR2 YFSETQ. The V and J ends lost 3 bases and 3 bases respectively, with 7 bases between them. CDR3 length equals 12 residues. CDR3 loop: CASSSDNYEQYF. The CDR3 DNA reads as TGCGCCAGCAGCTCGGACAACTACGAGCAGTACTTC.

The CDR3 loop is CASSLGVPSTDTQYF. The CDR3 nucleotides are TGTGCCAGCAGTTTAGGAGTACCTAGCACAGATACGCAGTATTTT. This chain connects TRBV27 to TRBJ2-3, with D unresolved. Trimming cost V 2 bases and J 0 bases, with 9 bases left between them. CDR1 and CDR2 (germline): MNHEY, SMNVEV (reference sequence). There are 15 residues in the CDR3.

The rearrangement uses TRBV29-1 and TRBJ2-7; 9 bases match TRBD1. Germline values: CDR1 SQVTM, CDR2 ANQGSEA. The V and J ends lost 5 bases and 5 bases, in that order; junction bases with no gene match: 7. The CDR3 has 13 amino acids. CDR3 sequence: CSVWGQGNHEQYF. CDR3 nucleotides: TGCAGCGTTTGGGGACAGGGTAACCACGAGCAGTACTTC.